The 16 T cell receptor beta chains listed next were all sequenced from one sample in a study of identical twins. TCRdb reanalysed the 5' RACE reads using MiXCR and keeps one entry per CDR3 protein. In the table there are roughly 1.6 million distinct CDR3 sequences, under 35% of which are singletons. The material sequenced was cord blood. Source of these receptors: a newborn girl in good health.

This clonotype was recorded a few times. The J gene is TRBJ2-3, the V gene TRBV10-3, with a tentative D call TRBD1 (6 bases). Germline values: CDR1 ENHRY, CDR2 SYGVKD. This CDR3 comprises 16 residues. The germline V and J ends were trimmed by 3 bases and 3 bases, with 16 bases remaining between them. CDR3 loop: CAISEQGEVQTDTQYF. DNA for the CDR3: TGTGCCATCAGTGAACAGGGCGAGGTACAGACAGATACGCAGTATTTT.

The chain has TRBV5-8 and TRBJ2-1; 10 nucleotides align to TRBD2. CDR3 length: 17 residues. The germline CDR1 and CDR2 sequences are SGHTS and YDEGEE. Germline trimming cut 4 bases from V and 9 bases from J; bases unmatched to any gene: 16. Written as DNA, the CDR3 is TGTGCCAGCAGCCCATCCCTCTCAACTAGCGGGATCGGTGAGCAGTTCTTC. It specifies CASSPSLSTSGIGEQFF.

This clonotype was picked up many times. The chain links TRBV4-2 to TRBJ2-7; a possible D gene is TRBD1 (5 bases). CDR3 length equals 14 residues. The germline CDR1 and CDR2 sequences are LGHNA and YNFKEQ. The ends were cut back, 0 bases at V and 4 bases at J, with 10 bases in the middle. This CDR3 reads CASSQDLSGYEQYF. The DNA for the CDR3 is TGTGCCAGCAGCCAAGATTTGTCAGGGTACGAGCAGTACTTC.

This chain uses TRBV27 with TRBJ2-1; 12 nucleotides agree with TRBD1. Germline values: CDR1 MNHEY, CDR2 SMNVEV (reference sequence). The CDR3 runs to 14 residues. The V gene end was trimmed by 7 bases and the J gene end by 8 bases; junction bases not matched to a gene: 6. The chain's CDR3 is CASIGTGGLDEQFF. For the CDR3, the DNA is TGTGCCAGCATCGGGACAGGGGGCCTCGATGAGCAGTTCTTC.

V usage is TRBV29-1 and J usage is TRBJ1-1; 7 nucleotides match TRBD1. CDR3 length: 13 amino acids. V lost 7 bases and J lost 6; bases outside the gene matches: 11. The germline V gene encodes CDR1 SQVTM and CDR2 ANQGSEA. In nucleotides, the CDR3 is TGCAGCGGCCGACAGGGTCGGTTCGCTGAAGCTTTCTTT. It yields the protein CSGRQGRFAEAFF. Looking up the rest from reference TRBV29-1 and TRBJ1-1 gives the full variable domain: SAVISQKPSRDICQRGTSLTIQCQVDSQVTMMFWYRQQPGQSLTLIATANQGSEATYESGFVIDKFPISRPNLTFSTLTVSNMSPEDSSIYLCSGRQGRFAEAFFGQGTRLTVV.

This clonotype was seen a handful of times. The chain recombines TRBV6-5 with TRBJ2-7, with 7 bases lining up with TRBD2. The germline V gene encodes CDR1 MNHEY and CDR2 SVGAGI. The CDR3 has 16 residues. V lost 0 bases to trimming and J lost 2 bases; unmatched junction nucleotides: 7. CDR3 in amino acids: CASSYSPSGLPYEQYF. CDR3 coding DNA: TGTGCCAGCAGTTACTCTCCTAGCGGCCTTCCCTACGAGCAGTACTTC.

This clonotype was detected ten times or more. As DNA, the CDR3 is TGTGCCAGCGCCCTCGGTCAGGGCTACACCTTC. Amino acid sequence: CASALGQGYTF. The chain combines TRBV12-3 or TRBV12-4 with TRBJ1-2; D unclear. V was shortened by 8 bases and J by 8 bases, with 12 bases between the two germline ends. The length of the CDR3 is 11 residues.

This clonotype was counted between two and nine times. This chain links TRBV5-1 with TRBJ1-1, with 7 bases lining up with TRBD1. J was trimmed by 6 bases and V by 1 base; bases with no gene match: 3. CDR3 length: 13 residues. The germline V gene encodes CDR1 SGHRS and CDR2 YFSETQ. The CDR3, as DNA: TGCGCCAGCAGCTTGTGGCAGGGGGCTGAAGCTTTCTTT. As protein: CASSLWQGAEAFF.

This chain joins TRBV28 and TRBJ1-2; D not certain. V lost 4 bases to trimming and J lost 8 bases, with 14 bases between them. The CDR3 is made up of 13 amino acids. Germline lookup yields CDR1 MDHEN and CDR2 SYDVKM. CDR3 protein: CASSSMLPRGYTF. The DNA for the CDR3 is TGTGCCAGCAGTTCCATGCTCCCTAGGGGCTACACCTTC.

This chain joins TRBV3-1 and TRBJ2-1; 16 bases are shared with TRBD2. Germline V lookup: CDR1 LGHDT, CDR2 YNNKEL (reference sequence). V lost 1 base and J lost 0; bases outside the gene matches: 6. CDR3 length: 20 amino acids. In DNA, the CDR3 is TGTGCCAGCAGCCAAGTTAGGGGACTAGCGGGGGGGGCCTCCTACAATGAGCAGTTCTTC. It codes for CASSQVRGLAGGASYNEQFF.

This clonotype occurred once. The CDR3 reads CASSPRLETEAFF. DNA for the CDR3: TGTGCCAGCAGCCCAAGACTGGAGACTGAAGCTTTCTTT. The V call is TRBV28, the J call TRBJ1-1; D not resolved. Germline values: CDR1 MDHEN, CDR2 SYDVKM. The V gene lost 6 bases and the J gene lost 5 bases, with 13 bases spanning the gap. This CDR3 is built from 13 residues.

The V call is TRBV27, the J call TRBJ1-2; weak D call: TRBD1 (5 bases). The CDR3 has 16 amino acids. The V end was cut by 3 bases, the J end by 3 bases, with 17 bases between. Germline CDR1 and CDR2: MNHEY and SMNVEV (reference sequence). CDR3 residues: CASSFVDRALHYGYTF. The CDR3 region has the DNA TGTGCCAGCAGTTTTGTAGACAGAGCTCTCCACTATGGCTACACCTTC.

In DNA form, the CDR3 reads TGCAGTGCCCTTAGGGACAGGGAGGATATAAACATTCAGTACTTC. This sequence encodes CSALRDREDINIQYF. The rearrangement links TRBV20-1 to TRBJ2-4, with 9 bases identical to TRBD1. The V gene's germline CDR1 is DFQATT and CDR2 SNEGSKA (reference sequence). The CDR3 extends over 15 amino acids. V lost 6 bases and J lost 6; bases outside the gene matches: 12.

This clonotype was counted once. The CDR3 DNA reads TGTGCCAGCAGTCCCCCTCTACACATCAGGGGGGATATGAACACTGAAGCTTTCTTT. Its translation: CASSPPLHIRGDMNTEAFF. The chain couples TRBV12-3 or TRBV12-4 to TRBJ1-1; 7 positions agree with TRBD1. The CDR3 contains 19 residues. V dropped 5 bases and J dropped 0; count of bases not matched to a gene: 18.

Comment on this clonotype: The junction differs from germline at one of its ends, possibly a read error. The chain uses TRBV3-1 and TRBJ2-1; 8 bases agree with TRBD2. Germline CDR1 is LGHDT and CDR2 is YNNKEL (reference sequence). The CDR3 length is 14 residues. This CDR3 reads CASSTTSAGNEEFF. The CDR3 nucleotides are TGTGCCAGCAGCACGACTAGCGCCGGCAATGAGGAGTTCTTC.

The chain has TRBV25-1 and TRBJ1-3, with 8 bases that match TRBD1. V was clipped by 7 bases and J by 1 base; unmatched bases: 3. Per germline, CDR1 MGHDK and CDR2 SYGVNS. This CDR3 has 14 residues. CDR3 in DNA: TGTGCCAGCAATGGACAGGGTTCTGGAAACACCATATATTTT. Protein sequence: CASNGQGSGNTIYF.